This T cell receptor (beta chain) is from a study of T cells in Graves' hyperthyroidism and ophthalmopathy. The CDR3 runs 14 residues. Trimming cost V 6 bases and J 7 bases; bases outside gene matches: 11. CDR1 and CDR2 (germline): SQVTM, ANQGSEA. Regarding the study as a whole: Model output signaled ophthalmopathy a median approximately six months ahead of onset.

This clonotype occurred many times. Its antigen is unknown. Exclusion followed for patients with uncontrolled infection, other autoimmune disease, pregnancy or lactation. Amplification of TCR beta CDR3 regions used RNA as the template. TCR CDR3 regions were first amplified by RT-PCR with HTBI primers. TCRdb reprocessed the multiplex PCR reads via MiXCR and lists one record per CDR3 protein. The sample consists of about 610,000 distinct CDR3 sequences, around 15% of them appearing once. The chain links TRBV29-1 to TRBJ1-2; 10 bases fit TRBD1. Sequencing was performed on blood. The receptor was derived from a woman aged 40 to 50 with Graves' ophthalmopathy. CDR3 amino acids: CSVKGPGQGSGYTF. Here the CDR3 DNA reads TGCAGCGTGAAAGGTCCGGGACAGGGGTCTGGCTACACCTTC.